This TCR beta chain was sequenced during a study of beta chain features in type 1 diabetes. Findings and limits, study-wide: Researchers reported that naive, central memory and Treg TCRB repertoires appeared more similar in patients than in healthy donors.

The CDR3 has 14 residues. CDR1 and CDR2 (germline): MDHEN, SYDVKM. The trim removed 5 bases at V and 1 base at J, leaving 2 bases unmatched. The authors took one heparinised blood draw, averaging about 110 mL, from each donor. Reverse transcription of all isolated RNA meant that expressed TCRB transcripts were sequenced. Clones were sequenced by immunoSEQ multiplex PCR, and TCRdb holds only the in-frame ones, with some missing. This table has hundreds of thousands of clones, about 11% appearing once. This clone has more than one count but fewer than ten. The antigen is unknown. The chain recombines TRBV28 with TRBJ1-1, with TRBD1 identical over 9 bases. The source of this sequence is a woman younger than 45 in good health. Material for sequencing was naive CD4+ T cells from blood. The CDR3 DNA follows: TGTGCCAGCAGTGCGACAGGGGGGAACACTGAAGCTTTCTTT. This sequence encodes CASSATGGNTEAFF. The whole variable domain, filled in from reference TRBV28 and TRBJ1-1, reads DVKVTQSSRYLVKRTGEKVFLECVQDMDHENMFWYRQDPGLGLRLIYFSYDVKMKEKGDIPEGYSVSREKKERFSLILESASTNQTSMYLCASSATGGNTEAFFGQGTRLTVV.